One and the same sample provided the 7 T cell receptor beta chains below, sequenced in a study of molecular identifiers for immune sequencing clone quantification. TCRdb independently ran MiXCR on the PCR reads; one entry per CDR3 protein. This sample has nearly 650,000 distinct CDR3 sequences, with approximately 24% found just once. The sample was naive CD8+ T cells from blood, with Jurkat cell RNA spiked in. Sample subset: FACS-sorted CD8+CD4-CCR7+CD45RA+ naive T cells. These receptors originate from a human donor in good health. Some libraries in this study had Jurkat cell RNA spiked in.

This clonotype came up many times. The chain is built from TRBV3-1 and TRBJ2-2; D possibly corresponds to TRBD1 (5 bases). Per germline, CDR1 LGHDT and CDR2 YNNKEL (reference sequence). V gave up 4 bases and J gave up 6 bases, with 18 bases separating them. This CDR3 is 16 amino acids long. CDR3 DNA: TGTGCCAGCAGCCGCGGTGCCCAGGGTTACGCCGGGGAGCTGTTTTTT. It codes for CASSRGAQGYAGELFF.

The table lists this clonotype with many counts. This rearrangement joins TRBV7-6 to TRBJ2-3; TRBD2 is a possible D gene (7 bases). V gave up 2 bases and J gave up 2 bases, with 11 bases separating them. Looked up from germline, CDR1 is SGHVS and CDR2 is FNYEAQ. The CDR3 has 15 residues. The CDR3: CASSLPGDYTDTQYF. As DNA, the CDR3 is TGTGCCAGCAGCTTACCAGGGGACTACACAGATACGCAGTATTTT.

This clonotype showed up just a few times. V gene TRBV9 combines with J gene TRBJ2-2, with unresolved D. CDR1 is SGDLS, CDR2 YYNGEE, per germline. This CDR3 spans 12 amino acids. V lost 3 bases, J lost 6 bases, and 6 bases lay in between. CDR3 residues: CASSGNSGELFF. The CDR3 DNA is TGTGCCAGCAGCGGAAATTCCGGGGAGCTGTTTTTT.

The CDR3 sequence is CRGASGLAYEQYF. For the CDR3, the DNA is TGCCGCGGCGCGAGCGGGTTAGCCTACGAGCAGTACTTC. This chain connects TRBV29-1 to TRBJ2-7; perhaps TRBD2 as D (6 bases). The CDR3 contains 13 residues. Germline V gene lookup returns CDR1 SQVTM and CDR2 ANQGSEA.

This clonotype was observed a few times. The chain employs TRBV12-3 or TRBV12-4 and TRBJ1-2; D call uncertain. V lost 4 bases, J lost 8 bases, and 8 bases lay in between. The CDR3 loop spans 11 amino acids. This CDR3 is CASSSSRGYTF. CDR3 nucleotides: TGTGCCAGCAGTTCGTCCCGAGGCTACACCTTC.

This clonotype was counted only a few times. The rearrangement uses TRBV30 and TRBJ2-3, with 8 bases matching TRBD2. Germline CDR1 is GTSNPN and CDR2 is SVGIG (reference sequence). CDR3 length: 15 amino acids. V dropped 5 bases and J dropped 5; count of bases not matched to a gene: 12. This chain's CDR3 is CAWGTGLVFRDTQYF. The DNA of the CDR3 is TGTGCCTGGGGCACGGGACTAGTGTTTCGAGATACGCAGTATTTT.

This clonotype was found many times. This chain connects TRBV5-4 to TRBJ2-7, with 8 bases aligning to TRBD1. This CDR3 comprises 17 residues. The junction had 14 bases not matched to a gene; V was cut back by 4 bases and J by 2 bases. In germline, CDR1 is SGHNT, CDR2 YYREEE (reference sequence). CDR3 region: CASSIIPPGQEAYEQYF. The CDR3 coding sequence is TGTGCCAGCAGCATCATCCCTCCGGGACAGGAAGCCTACGAGCAGTACTTC.